The clone carrying this T cell receptor (beta chain) has at least ten counts. Its antigen is currently unknown. With V trimmed by 3 bases and J by 4 bases, 1 base remained unmatched. CDR3 size: 14 residues. Germline V gene data show CDR1 as LNHDA and CDR2 as SQIVND (reference sequence). One entry per CDR3 protein results from TCRdb running MiXCR on the reads. The sample comprises 85,000 to 130,000 distinct CDR3 sequences, under 25% of which are singletons, and approximately 40% rests with the top ten. The sample originates from a study of T cell repertoires in cytomegalovirus infection. Study-wide results and caveats: The ex vivo response showed dominance by HLA-C-restricted CMV-specific TCR beta clonotypes.

This chain connects TRBV19 to TRBJ2-3; 10 nucleotides match TRBD1. The sample was CD8+ T cells from PBMCs. The sequence came from a human donor in good health (CMV status not recorded). Some clones in this sample may be carry-over from other donors' samples. The CDR3 coding sequence is TGTGCCAGTAGTATGGGACAGGGGCCAGATACGCAGTATTTT. Translating gives CASSMGQGPDTQYF.